Below, 26 T cell receptor beta chains from the same sample are listed, as sequenced in a study of tumor and adjacent non-tumor tissue in lung cancer. The template was RNA from unsorted bulk tissue. TCRbeta libraries were built with three rounds of nested PCR, modified from ARM-PCR. TCRdb processed the multiplex PCR reads anew with MiXCR; each CDR3 protein has one entry. The data show 200,000 to 250,000 distinct CDR3 sequences, 70% to 75% seen once. The sequenced sample was lung tumor tissue. Receptors were obtained from a man in his 60s with non-small cell lung cancer.

Comments on this clonotype: This clone may be a read error of a much larger clone one base away. The chain uses TRBV12-3 or TRBV12-4 and TRBJ1-1; D may be TRBD1 (5 bases). The CDR3 covers 13 residues. The CDR3 sequence: CDSSFGGSTEAFF. For the CDR3, the DNA is TGTGACAGCAGTTTTGGGGGAAGCACTGAAGCTTTCTTT.

This clonotype was observed a handful of times. This sequence joins TRBV7-9 and TRBJ2-1; weak D call: TRBD2 (5 bases). The CDR3 consists of 14 residues. Germline V gene sequence: CDR1 SEHNR, CDR2 FQNEAQ (reference sequence). V gave up 1 base and J gave up 8 bases, with 12 bases separating them. CDR3 amino acids: CASSLVLALDEQFF. DNA of the CDR3: TGTGCCAGCAGCTTAGTCCTAGCCCTCGATGAGCAGTTCTTC.

Note on this clonotype: The junction shows a germline mismatch at one end, possibly a read error. The chain combines TRBV11-1 with TRBJ1-4, with D possibly matching TRBD1 (6 bases). Germline V CDR1 and CDR2: SGHAT, FQDESV (reference sequence). The CDR3 is 13 amino acids. Written as DNA, the CDR3 is TGTGTCAGCACCTCAAACAGGGAAGAAAAACTGTTTTTT. Its translation: CVSTSNREEKLFF.

The chain uses TRBV19 and TRBJ1-5; no clear D gene. Trimming removed 3 bases from V and 5 bases from J, with 17 bases in between. Germline assignment: CDR1 LNHDA and CDR2 SQIVND (reference sequence). The CDR3 has 16 amino acids. The CDR3 nucleotides are TGTGCCAGTAGTATTAACCATCTGAGGGATGATCAGCCCCAGCATTTT. Translation: CASSINHLRDDQPQHF.

As to this clonotype: Lacking the conserved final phenylalanine or tryptophan, this CDR3 likely reflects a read error. The CDR3 DNA reads TGTGCCAGCAGTTTTCTAGCCGGGGGCGTTCAGCAGTATCTT. This encodes CASSFLAGGVQQYL. The V gene is TRBV11-2, the J gene TRBJ2-3; D is possibly TRBD1 or TRBD2 (6 bases each). CDR1 and CDR2 from the germline V gene are SGHAT and FQNNGV. This CDR3 region has 14 residues. Trimming left V 6 bases short and J 11 bases short, with 21 bases between.

Regarding this clonotype: Relative to the germline gene, one junction end is altered; a read error may explain this. The rearrangement links TRBV20-1 to TRBJ1-5; tentatively, D is TRBD1 (5 bases). Germline CDR1 reads DFQATT; CDR2 reads SNEGSKA (reference sequence). CDR3 length: 18 amino acids. The CDR3 reads CSAGDGGRIRSSNQTQHF. The DNA of the CDR3 is TGCAGTGCTGGAGATGGGGGTCGGATTCGGTCTAGCAATCAGACCCAGCATTTT.

A remark on this clonotype: Relative to the germline gene, one junction end is altered; a read error may explain this. The chain couples TRBV12-3 or TRBV12-4 to TRBJ1-1; 8 bases are a match to TRBD1. The CDR3 totals 15 residues. The CDR3 DNA reads as TGTGCCAGCACCACCATTGGACAGGGTGGAACTGAAGTTTTCTTT. It is translated as CASTTIGQGGTEVFF.

On this clonotype itself: One end of the junction varies from germline; a read error may be responsible. The chain employs TRBV6-6 and TRBJ1-6; 7 nucleotides agree with TRBD1. The germline gives CDR1 MNHNY, CDR2 SVGAGI (reference sequence). This CDR3 is 14 amino acids long. This CDR3 is CASSRGTVGPPLNF. In DNA, the CDR3 is TGTGCCAGCAGTCGTGGGACAGTCGGTCCACCCCTCAACTTT.

This clonotype was seen just once. In this CDR3 the conserved last residue, phenylalanine or tryptophan, is missing, so a read error is likely. The chain couples TRBV6-6 to TRBJ2-7; 9 bases line up with TRBD1. This CDR3 has 13 residues. V shed 6 bases and J 8 bases; nucleotides not matched to a gene: 8. Germline CDR1 reads MNHNY; CDR2 reads SVGAGI (reference sequence). In DNA form, the CDR3 reads TGTGCCAGCAGGGGACAGGGTCTGAGCAAGCAGTACTAC. It specifies CASRGQGLSKQYY.

Turning to this clonotype: Just one base apart from a much larger clone, this may be a read error. V usage is TRBV7-9 and J usage is TRBJ2-5; D gene uncertain. CDR1 and CDR2 (germline): SEHNR, FQNEAQ (reference sequence). V was shortened by 10 bases and J by 1 base, with 13 bases between the two germline ends. This CDR3 comprises 13 residues. Here the CDR3 DNA reads TGTGCCAACACCAACCCTTTCCAAGAGACCCAGTACTTC. Translation gives CANTNPFQETQYF. The variable domain in full, with the rest retrieved from reference TRBV7-9 and TRBJ2-5, is DTGVSQNPRHKITKRGQNVTFRCDPISEHNRLYWYRQTLGQGPEFLTYFQNEAQLEKSRLLSDRFSAERPKGSFSTLEIQRTEQGDSAMYLCANTNPFQETQYFGPGTRLLVL.

This clonotype was counted only a few times. This chain joins TRBV5-5 and TRBJ2-3; either TRBD1 or TRBD2 may fit D (5 bases each). Germline CDR1 reads SGHKS; CDR2 reads YYEKEE (reference sequence). CDR3 length: 15 amino acids. The V end was cut by 4 bases, the J end by 0 bases, with 12 bases between. The CDR3 sequence: CASSRTGRSTDTQYF. Written as DNA, the CDR3 is TGTGCCAGCAGCCGTACGGGACGGAGCACAGATACGCAGTATTTT. The entire variable domain, with the rest obtained from reference TRBV5-5 and TRBJ2-3, is as follows: DAGVTQSPTHLIKTRGQQVTLRCSPISGHKSVSWYQQVLGQGPQFIFQYYEKEERGRGNFPDRFSARQFPNYSSELNVNALLLGDSALYLCASSRTGRSTDTQYFGPGTRLTVL.

The rearrangement joins TRBV11-1 to TRBJ1-1; perhaps TRBD1 as D (5 bases). CDR1 and CDR2 (germline): SGHAT, FQDESV (reference sequence). The CDR3 extends over 13 amino acids. V lost 9 bases and J 4 bases, leaving 15 bases between the germline ends. The CDR3: CASIPGGGTEAFF. In nucleotides, the CDR3 is TGTGCCAGTATCCCCGGGGGGGGCACTGAAGCTTTCTTT.

About this clonotype itself: This may arise from a read error, as a much more abundant clone is one base away. The chain links TRBV20-1 to TRBJ2-1; 7 nucleotides line up with TRBD2. Trimming cost V 0 bases and J 9 bases; bases outside gene matches: 11. The CDR3 runs to 15 residues. The germline CDR1 and CDR2 sequences are DFQATT and SNEGSKA (reference sequence). As DNA, the CDR3 is TGCAGTGCTAGAGATCCCCTAGTGGGGAGGGTTGAGCAGTTCTTC. This encodes CSARDPLVGRVEQFF.

For this clonotype: One end of the junction is discordant with germline, which a read error may explain. The rearrangement uses TRBV11-3 and TRBJ1-6, with D uncertain. The CDR3 runs to 12 residues. CDR1 and CDR2 from the germline V gene are SGHNT and YENEEA. As DNA, the CDR3 is TGCGCCAGCAGCGACGGTTATCCACCCTTCCACTTT. This codes for CASSDGYPPFHF.

This clonotype showed up just a few times. The gene calls are TRBV5-4 and TRBJ2-3; 9 bases line up with TRBD1. The CDR3 runs to 16 residues. Germline values: CDR1 SGHNT, CDR2 YYREEE (reference sequence). The ends lost 1 base at V and 5 bases at J; junction bases unmatched: 8. Here the CDR3 reads CASSLKARQGVDTQYF. CDR3 sequence (DNA): TGTGCCAGCAGCTTGAAAGCCCGACAGGGGGTAGATACGCAGTATTTT.

The chain employs TRBV20-1 and TRBJ1-1; a possible D gene is TRBD1 (5 bases). Germline values: CDR1 DFQATT, CDR2 SNEGSKA (reference sequence). The V end lost 8 bases, the J end lost 3 bases, and 16 bases lay between the germline ends. The CDR3 extends over 13 amino acids. The CDR3 sequence is CSLTSPTDTEAFF. Here the CDR3 DNA reads TGCAGTCTTACATCCCCGACAGACACTGAAGCTTTCTTT.

Note on this clonotype: One end of the junction fails to match germline, which may point to a read error. This chain uses TRBV30 with TRBJ2-7; 12 bases fit TRBD2. CDR3 length equals 20 residues. Germline V gives CDR1 GTSNPN, CDR2 SVGIG (reference sequence). The CDR3 bases are TGTGCCTGGAGTGTAACTCCCGGACTAGCGGGGCCTAGAAGCTCCCACGAGCAGTACTTC. Protein sequence: CAWSVTPGLAGPRSSHEQYF.

The chain joins TRBV11-1 to TRBJ1-2; TRBD1 is a possible D gene (6 bases). The CDR3 extends over 13 amino acids. CDR1 SGHAT and CDR2 FQDESV come from the germline V gene (reference sequence). CDR3 sequence: CVNSAGGFYGYTF. CDR3 coding DNA: TGTGTCAACAGCGCCGGGGGCTTCTATGGCTACACCTTC.

This clonotype has a handful of counts. The V and J genes are TRBV30 and TRBJ2-3; D uncertain. This CDR3 region has 12 residues. V was cut by 4 bases and J by 2 bases, with 7 bases left in between. CDR1 is GTSNPN and CDR2 is SVGIG in the germline V gene (reference sequence). Here the CDR3 DNA reads TGTGCCTGGACCCGAGACACAGATACGCAGTATTTT. Amino acids: CAWTRDTDTQYF. Combining the CDR3 with reference TRBV30 and TRBJ2-3 gives the whole variable domain SQTIHQWPATLVQPVGSPLSLECTVEGTSNPNLYWYRQAAGRGLQLLFYSVGIGQISSEVPQNLSASRPQDRQFILSSKKLLLSDSGFYLCAWTRDTDTQYFGPGTRLTVL.

Worth noting for this clonotype: As the CDR3 is not closed by the conserved phenylalanine or tryptophan, this likely results from a read error. The rearrangement joins TRBV6-1 to TRBJ2-3, with D unclear. Trimming left V 7 bases short and J 0 bases short, with 14 bases between. This CDR3 has 15 residues. Germline assignment: CDR1 MNHNS and CDR2 SASEGT. CDR3 protein: CASTVTGHSTDTQYY. CDR3 bases: TGTGCCAGCACTGTGACGGGCCATAGCACAGATACGCAGTATTAT.

A word on this clonotype: One end of the junction varies from germline; a read error may be responsible. The chain uses TRBV5-4 and TRBJ2-7; 10 bases match TRBD1. The CDR3 totals 17 residues. Germline CDR1 SGHNT, CDR2 YYREEE (reference sequence). CDR3 in amino acids: CASSTGTGARPSYVQYF. DNA for the CDR3: TGTGCCAGCAGCACGGGGACAGGGGCCCGTCCCTCCTACGTGCAGTACTTC.

The sample holds a few counts of this clonotype. The rearrangement joins TRBV2 to TRBJ2-7; 8 bases match TRBD1. Germline-derived CDR1 and CDR2 are SNHLY and FYNNEI. V trimming: 10 bases; J trimming: 3 bases; junction bases outside the gene matches: 11. The CDR3 is 14 residues long. In DNA form, the CDR3 reads TGTGCCACCCAGGGACAGGAGACAGGCTACGAGCAGTACTTC. Its protein product is CATQGQETGYEQYF.

This clonotype was picked up one time. A much larger clone differs from this one at a single base, so this may be a read error. This rearrangement joins TRBV6-6 to TRBJ2-7, with a tentative D call TRBD2 (6 bases). V was trimmed by 8 bases and J by 6 bases, leaving 23 bases between them. Germline CDR1 reads MNHNY; CDR2 reads SVGAGI (reference sequence). CDR3 length: 15 amino acids. The CDR3 loop reads CASGPEGQVNVEQYF. CDR3 nucleotides: TGTGCCAGCGGTCCGGAGGGCCAGGTAAATGTCGAGCAGTACTTC.

The chain has TRBV12-3 or TRBV12-4 and TRBJ1-1, with TRBD1 matching over 8 bases. V shed 7 bases, J shed 7 bases, and the junction held 14 bases outside the gene matches. The CDR3 sequence is 15 residues long. The CDR3: CASTTVGQGGSEAFF. The CDR3 DNA is TGTGCCAGCACCACCGTTGGACAGGGTGGAAGTGAAGCTTTCTTT.

For this clonotype: Germline is not matched at one junction end, which may reflect a read error. The J gene is TRBJ2-7, the V gene TRBV11-3; D call uncertain. This CDR3 is built from 15 residues. CDR1 is SGHNT and CDR2 is YENEEA in the germline V gene. The CDR3 sequence: CVSSYRAGLSYEQYF. The DNA of the CDR3 is TGTGTCAGCAGCTATCGGGCTGGATTAAGCTACGAGCAGTACTTC.

The table lists this clonotype with a few counts. The CDR3 DNA sequence: TGTGCCAGCAGCTTGGAAGTAGCGGGACGGGAGACCCAGTACTTC. Protein sequence: CASSLEVAGRETQYF. The chain combines TRBV5-4 with TRBJ2-5, with 8 bases fitting TRBD2. Germline-derived CDR1 and CDR2 are SGHNT and YYREEE (reference sequence). This CDR3 is built from 15 residues. J was trimmed by 5 bases and V by 0 bases; bases with no gene match: 6. Together with reference TRBV5-4 and TRBJ2-5, the CDR3 gives the full variable domain: ETGVTQSPTHLIKTRGQQVTLRCSSQSGHNTVSWYQQALGQGPQFIFQYYREEENGRGNFPPRFSGLQFPNYSSELNVNALELDDSALYLCASSLEVAGRETQYFGPGTRLLVL.